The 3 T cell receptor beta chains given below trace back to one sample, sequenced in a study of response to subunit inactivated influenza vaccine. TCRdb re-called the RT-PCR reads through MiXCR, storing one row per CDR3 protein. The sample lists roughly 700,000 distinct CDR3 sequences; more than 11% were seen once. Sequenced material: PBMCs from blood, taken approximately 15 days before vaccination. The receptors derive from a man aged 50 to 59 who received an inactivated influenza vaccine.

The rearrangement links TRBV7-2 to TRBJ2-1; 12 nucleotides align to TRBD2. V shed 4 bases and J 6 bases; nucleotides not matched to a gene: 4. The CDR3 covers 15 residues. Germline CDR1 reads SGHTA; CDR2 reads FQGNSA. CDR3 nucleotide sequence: TGTGCCAGCAGCTGGACTAGCGGGGCGGTCAATGAGCAGTTCTTC. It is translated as CASSWTSGAVNEQFF.

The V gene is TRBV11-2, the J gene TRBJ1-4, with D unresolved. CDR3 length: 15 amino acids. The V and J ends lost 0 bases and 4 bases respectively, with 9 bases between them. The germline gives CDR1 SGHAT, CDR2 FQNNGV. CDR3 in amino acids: CASSLEALSNEKLFF. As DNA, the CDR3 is TGTGCCAGCAGCTTAGAGGCACTCAGTAATGAAAAACTGTTTTTT.

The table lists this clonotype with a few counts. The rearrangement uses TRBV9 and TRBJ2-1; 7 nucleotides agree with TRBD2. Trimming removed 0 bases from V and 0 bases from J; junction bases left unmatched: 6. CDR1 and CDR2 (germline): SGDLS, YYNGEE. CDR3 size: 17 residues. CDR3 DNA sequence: TGTGCCAGCAGCGTAGCGGGGGGTTTTAGCTCCTACAATGAGCAGTTCTTC. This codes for CASSVAGGFSSYNEQFF.